This T cell receptor beta chain was recorded in a study of T cells in Graves' hyperthyroidism and ophthalmopathy. The study, taken as a whole, reports: A median roughly six months before onset, the model predicted ophthalmopathy. Most clonotypes expanded in the thyroid (above 0.001) were also present in blood.

This CDR3 spans 16 amino acids. With 3 bases removed from V and 2 bases from J, the gap between germline ends came to 17 bases. Individuals with ophthalmopathy presented a Clinical Activity Score of at least 3, a NOSPECS grade of at least 4 and a duration under 3 months. In making diagnoses, clinical symptoms, serum thyroxine and TRAb, thyroid ultrasound and orbital computed tomography were all used. The CDR3 regions of TCR beta were amplified from RNA transcripts. Carried out on the TCR CDR3, a first-round RT-PCR used the HTBI primer set. Each CDR3 protein is one row after TCRdb ran MiXCR on the multiplex PCR reads. The sample contains fewer than 250,000 distinct CDR3 sequences, around 24% of which appear only once. As for this clonotype: Its antigen remains unidentified.

The chain has TRBV12-3 or TRBV12-4 and TRBJ2-7, with D perhaps TRBD1 or TRBD2 (5 bases each). The source is a middle-aged woman with Graves' ophthalmopathy. The sequenced material came from blood. In DNA form, the CDR3 reads TGTGCCAGCAGTTTTTCCTCCGGGACGGAGGCCTACGAGCAGTACTTC. This translates into CASSFSSGTEAYEQYF.